The 13 T cell receptor beta chains reported below all come from one sample, sequenced in a study of blood T cell repertoires in COVID-19. Sequencing was performed with immunoSEQ multiplex PCR; in TCRdb, only in-frame clones are kept and a portion is missing. The sample lists about 130,000 clones, approximately 86% occurring once. Source material: PBMCs or T cells enriched from blood (not recorded which). The source of these receptors is a woman between 45 and 60 years old who had recovered from COVID-19.

The rearrangement joins TRBV21-1 to TRBJ2-7; TRBD1, the D gene given by the table, was not confirmed from the DNA. TRBV21-1 is shown as a pseudogene. This CDR3 has 16 amino acids. The CDR3 region has the DNA TGTGCCAGCAGCACCTTGGGGGGACAGGGGGCCTACGAGCAGTACTTC. Amino acid sequence: CASSTLGGQGAYEQYF.

The chain links TRBV3-1 (or the pseudogene TRBV3-2) to TRBJ2-1; 10 bases align to TRBD2. CDR3 length equals 12 residues. Germline assignment: CDR1 LGHDT and CDR2 YNNKEL (reference sequence). The ends lost 8 bases at V and 5 bases at J; junction bases unmatched: 0. The CDR3 DNA is TGTGCCAGCCTAGCGGGGGACAATGAGCAGTTCTTC. Residues: CASLAGDNEQFF.

The chain recombines TRBV11-2 with TRBJ1-2; the D is unclear. Germline-derived CDR1 and CDR2 are SGHAT and FQNNGV. The CDR3 runs 16 residues. The V end was cut by 5 bases, the J end by 3 bases, with 19 bases between. The CDR3 spells CASSPPRSASHYGYTF. CDR3 DNA: TGTGCCAGCAGCCCCCCCAGGTCGGCATCTCACTATGGCTACACCTTC.

The chain has TRBV4-3 and TRBJ1-2, with D possibly being TRBD1 (5 bases). CDR3 length: 15 residues. Germline assignment: CDR1 LGHNA and CDR2 YSLEER. The V and J ends lost 0 bases and 3 bases respectively, with 11 bases between them. The CDR3 DNA reads as TGCGCCAGCAGCCAAGATCTAGACAGTCACTATGGCTACACCTTC. As protein: CASSQDLDSHYGYTF.

In the case of this clone: Mismatch with germline at one junction end may stem from a read error. The chain carries TRBV7-7 and TRBJ2-1, with TRBD2 matching over 16 bases. The CDR3 has 19 residues. CDR1 and CDR2 (germline): SSHAT, FNYEAQ (reference sequence). CDR3 residues: CASSPPSGTSGGAHNEQFF. The CDR3, as DNA: TGTGCTAGCAGCCCCCCATCCGGGACTAGCGGGGGGGCTCACAATGAGCAGTTCTTC.

In nucleotides, the CDR3 is TGTGCCAGCAGCCAAGATCTCGAGACAGGGGGCTACAATGAGCAGTTCTTC. Translated: CASSQDLETGGYNEQFF. The V call is TRBV4-2, the J call TRBJ2-1; 9 bases fit TRBD1. The CDR3 covers 17 residues. V shed 0 bases and J 3 bases; nucleotides not matched to a gene: 6. CDR1 LGHNA and CDR2 YNFKEQ come from the germline V gene.

The rearrangement links TRBV15 to TRBJ2-7, with a weak D call TRBD1 (5 bases). V dropped 0 bases and J dropped 0 bases, with 9 bases sitting between them. Germline CDR1 reads LNHNV; CDR2 reads YYDKDF (reference sequence). CDR3 length: 15 residues. This CDR3 reads CATSRERTFSYEQYF. The CDR3 bases are TGTGCCACCAGCAGAGAAAGGACATTCTCCTACGAGCAGTACTTC.

The rearrangement uses TRBV21-1 and TRBJ1-2; the table's D call TRBD1 went unverified against the DNA. TRBV21-1 corresponds to a pseudogene. This CDR3 is 17 amino acids long. As DNA, the CDR3 is TGTGCCACCAAGGCTTTGGGGACAGGAAGAGCTAACTATGGCTACACCTTC. Translation: CATKALGTGRANYGYTF.

The chain combines TRBV4-3 with TRBJ1-2; D ambiguous. The CDR3 is made up of 16 amino acids. V dropped 1 base and J dropped 4 bases, with 16 bases sitting between them. CDR1 LGHNA and CDR2 YSLEER come from the germline V gene. CDR3 region: CASSQVWAPSGYGYTF. CDR3 coding DNA: TGCGCCAGCAGCCAAGTTTGGGCCCCGTCCGGCTATGGCTACACCTTC.

V is TRBV7-9 and J is TRBJ1-2; TRBD1 aligns across 12 bases. The germline V gene encodes CDR1 SEHNR and CDR2 FQNEAQ (reference sequence). Losses at the gene ends were 0 bases for V and 6 bases for J; bases not matched to a gene: 2. The CDR3 runs to 15 residues. CDR3 sequence (DNA): TGTGCCAGCAGCTTAGCGGGGACAGGGGGCGATGGCTACACCTTC. Translated: CASSLAGTGGDGYTF.

This clone was seen only a few times. The V and J genes are TRBV10-3 and TRBJ2-7; 7 nucleotides line up with TRBD1. This CDR3 is built from 14 residues. V gave up 0 bases and J gave up 5 bases; unmatched junction bases: 4. Germline V gene data show CDR1 as ENHRY and CDR2 as SYGVKD. For the CDR3, the DNA is TGTGCCATCAGTGAGTCGATGGACAGGAACGAGCAGTACTTC. Protein: CAISESMDRNEQYF.

The chain combines TRBV3-1 (or the pseudogene TRBV3-2) with TRBJ2-7; no reliable D call. The germline V gene has CDR1 LGHDT and CDR2 YNNKEL (reference sequence). Trimming cost V 0 bases and J 0 bases, with 12 bases left between them. The CDR3 totals 16 residues. CDR3 loop: CASSQDYPAASYEQYF. For the CDR3, the DNA is TGTGCCAGCAGCCAAGATTATCCGGCGGCCTCCTACGAGCAGTACTTC.

The chain couples TRBV7-9 to TRBJ1-5; D uncertain. CDR1 is SEHNR, CDR2 FQNEAQ, per germline (reference sequence). V was cut by 5 bases and J by 1 base, with 12 bases left in between. The CDR3 runs 15 residues. The CDR3 sequence: CASSPTAGSNQPQHF. The CDR3, as DNA: TGTGCCAGCAGCCCCACCGCGGGGAGCAATCAGCCCCAGCATTTT.